This T cell receptor beta chain was sequenced during a study of CD49a tissue-resident CD8 T cells in human skin (dated 2017 in TCRdb). The study in broad terms: Subsets of tissue-resident memory CD8+ T cells in human skin, defined by their expression of CD49a, CD69 and CD103, were what the study examined.

Receptor libraries were prepared by the immunoSEQ multiplex PCR assay. The published analysis was carried out like this. Frequencies of TCR V beta family usage were compared among the sorted CD8+ T cell populations from blood, dermis and epidermis. Drawn from immuneACCESS, this table holds only the in-frame rearrangements with V and J called that TCRdb kept. Clones are partly lost; checked studies trace under half to an unresolved V gene and leave the rest unexplained. Clone size and V and J calls were adopted from that table, with D and trimming inferred from the DNA. Counted in this sample were 500 to 550 clones; about 76% of them appeared once. More than 20% of the sample comes from the top ten. In sorted CD8+ T cells obtained from the blood, dermis and epidermis of 5 or 6 healthy donors, TCR beta CDR3 regions were analysed. Both blood and skin samples were provided by each TCR-sequenced donor, and all TCR-sequenced donors were healthy individuals. Sorting was used to isolate CD8+ T cell populations prior to TCR beta sequencing. Before T cell analysis, skin was split into dermal and epidermal compartments.

As for this clone: Its cognate antigen has yet to be identified. Qualities for individual bases were not recorded, and no much larger clone is one base off.

CDR1 SGHVS and CDR2 FQNEAQ were looked up in the germline V gene. V is pared back by 5 bases and J by 4 bases, with 15 bases lying between the germline termini. The CDR3 numbers 15 residues from cysteine through phenylalanine. This entry keeps only the CDR3 DNA: 45 bases, framed from base 1. Input material: CD103- CD8+ T cells sorted from skin dermis. The source of this sequence is a human donor in good health. The chain employs TRBV7-8 and TRBJ1-5, and perhaps TRBD1 as D gene, on 6 matching bases. The nucleotide sequence reads as follows: TGTGCCAGCAGCCCACGGACAGTAGCTAATCAGCCCCAGCATTTT. This yields the protein CASSPRTVANQPQHF.